These T cell receptor beta chains were read from a single sample in a study of beta chain features in type 1 diabetes. Generated by immunoSEQ multiplex PCR, the TCRdb table keeps only in-frame clones and is missing some. The table lists a few hundred thousand clones, roughly an eighth of them singletons. Material for sequencing was naive CD4+ T cells from blood. The receptors were gathered from a man between 18 and 35 years old in good health. The CDR3 runs from the conserved cysteine through the conserved F or W. The D gene is left open where the match is weak. Where a row states a size, it is once, few, many or the class of an expanded clone; other rows omit it.

j_call v_call clone_size d_call cdr3_nt cdr3_aa
TRBJ1-5 TRBV6-1 NA NA TGTGCCAGCAGTCCACGAGGGCTTCAGCCCCAGCATTTT CASSPRGLQPQHF
TRBJ2-7 TRBV10-3 NA TRBD1 TGTGCCATCAGGGGTGACAGGGACGTCTACGAGCAGTACTTC CAIRGDRDVYEQYF
TRBJ1-2 TRBV18 NA TRBD1 TGTGCCAGCTCACCACGGGACAGGAACTATGGCTACACCTTC CASSPRDRNYGYTF
TRBJ1-1 TRBV4-2 NA NA TGTGCCAGCAGCCAAGATAGAGGCAACACTGAAGCTTTCTTT CASSQDRGNTEAFF
TRBJ2-2 TRBV5-4 NA TRBD2 TGTGCCAGCAGCTTTCGGTCCGGGAGGGACACCGGGGAGCTGTTTTTT CASSFRSGRDTGELFF
TRBJ2-3 TRBV30 NA NA TGTGCCTGGAGTCCGTATTCAGATACGCAGTATTTT CAWSPYSDTQYF
TRBJ2-1 TRBV7-3 few NA TGTGCCAGCAGCTTTAGTGGGGGCGGCTACAATGAGCAGTTCTTC CASSFSGGGYNEQFF
TRBJ2-5 TRBV29-1 many NA TGCAGCGGGTGGGAGGAGACCCAGTACTTC CSGWEETQYF
TRBJ2-3 TRBV11-2 NA NA TGTGCCAGCAGCCCAACCGGTGTAAACACAGATACGCAGTATTTT CASSPTGVNTDTQYF
TRBJ1-1 TRBV13 few NA TGTGCCAGCAGCACTTGGACAGAGAACACTGAAGCTTTCTTT CASSTWTENTEAFF
TRBJ1-4 TRBV15 NA NA TGTGCCACCAGCAGAGATCAGGGATTTATTGAACTGTTTTTT CATSRDQGFIELFF
TRBJ2-2 TRBV4-2 NA TRBD2 TGTGCCAGCAGCCAAGTAATTACTAGCGGGGGCACCGGGGAGCTGTTTTTT CASSQVITSGGTGELFF
TRBJ2-7 TRBV9 NA TRBD2 TGTGCCAGCAGCGCGCGGGAGGGCCCCTACGAGCAGTACTTC CASSAREGPYEQYF
TRBJ2-2 TRBV27 few NA TGTGCCAGCAGTTTATTGGGTACTCAGCGGACCGGGGAGCTGTTTTTT CASSLLGTQRTGELFF
TRBJ2-3 TRBV10-3 few TRBD1 TGTGCCATCAGTGGTACAGGGGGCAGCACAGATACGCAGTATTTT CAISGTGGSTDTQYF
TRBJ2-5 TRBV7-2 NA NA TGTGCCAGCAGCTCCTGGGCTAGCGTCATCCAAGAGACCCAGTACTTC CASSSWASVIQETQYF
TRBJ2-2 TRBV10-3 NA TRBD2 TGTGCCATCAGGGCCGGGACTAGCGGGGGGTACGCCGGGGAGCTGTTTTTT CAIRAGTSGGYAGELFF
TRBJ1-4 TRBV5-1 few NA TGCGCCAGCAGCTTGGATACAGTTAATGAAAAACTGTTTTTT CASSLDTVNEKLFF
TRBJ1-2 TRBV7-2 few NA TGTGCCAGCAGCGAGATAGTTTATGGCTACACCTTC CASSEIVYGYTF
TRBJ2-7 TRBV13 few TRBD1 TGTGCCAGCAGCTTAGGGCGACAGGGGGGCTACGAGCAGTACTTC CASSLGRQGGYEQYF
TRBJ2-1 TRBV7-2 NA NA TGTGCCAGCAGCTCGAGGACCCCGGGAGTGCAGTTCTTC CASSSRTPGVQFF
TRBJ2-5 TRBV9 NA TRBD2 TGTGCCAGCAGCACAGACGGGACTAGGCGAGAGACCCAGTACTTC CASSTDGTRRETQYF
TRBJ2-3 TRBV9 NA TRBD2 TGTGCCAGCAGCGTTCAGACTAGCGCCACAGATACGCAGTATTTT CASSVQTSATDTQYF
TRBJ1-5 TRBV7-2 few NA TGTGCCAGCAGCCCCGGAGGACCGATTAGCAATCAGCCCCAGCATTTT CASSPGGPISNQPQHF
TRBJ2-3 TRBV9 NA NA TGTGCCAGCAGCGTAGCTACAGGGCGAGCAGATACGCAGTATTTT CASSVATGRADTQYF
TRBJ2-1 TRBV9 few TRBD2 TGTGCCAGCAGCCCTTACCGGGACTACATAGTTTACAATGAGCAGTTCTTC CASSPYRDYIVYNEQFF
TRBJ2-1 TRBV28 NA NA TGTGCCAGCATAACAGACGGTATAGATGAGCAGTTCTTC CASITDGIDEQFF
TRBJ2-3 TRBV21-1 NA NA TGTGCCAGCAGCAAAGTTGGGCAGGGGGTCACAGATACGCAGTATTTT CASSKVGQGVTDTQYF
TRBJ1-6 TRBV27 NA NA TGTGCCAGCAGTTTCCTTGTTTGGGGAGGTCGGAATTCACCCCTCCACTTT CASSFLVWGGRNSPLHF
TRBJ1-2 TRBV9 few NA TGTGCCAGCAGCGCAGGGGCCAACTATGGCTACACCTTC CASSAGANYGYTF
TRBJ1-2 TRBV27 few TRBD1 TGTGCCAGCAGTTTGGGGGACAGGGGCCATGGCTACACCTTC CASSLGDRGHGYTF
TRBJ1-2 TRBV28 few TRBD1 TGTGCCAGCAGTCCGGGGACAGGATATGGCTACACCTTC CASSPGTGYGYTF
TRBJ2-2 TRBV27 few NA TGTGCCAGCAGTCCCCCCGGACAGTTTACCGGGGAGCTGTTTTTT CASSPPGQFTGELFF
TRBJ2-7 TRBV6-5 few NA TGTGCCAGCAGTTACGTAGACAGATCCTCCTACGAGCAGTACTTC CASSYVDRSSYEQYF
TRBJ2-5 TRBV11-2 few TRBD2 TGTGCCAGCAGCCAAATGACTAGCGTGGAGACCCAGTACTTC CASSQMTSVETQYF
TRBJ1-2 TRBV6-6 few TRBD1 TGTGCCAGCAGTCTCGGACAGGGACAGAACTATGGCTACACCTTC CASSLGQGQNYGYTF
TRBJ2-6 TRBV7-3 few NA TGTGCCAGCAGCCCCGAACAGGTCTCTGGGGCCAACGTCCTGACTTTC CASSPEQVSGANVLTF
TRBJ1-2 TRBV7-9 NA TRBD1 TGTGCCAGCAGCGTGGAGACAGGGGCGATCTATGGCTACACCTTC CASSVETGAIYGYTF
TRBJ2-2 TRBV7-2 few NA TGTGCCAGCAGCTTAGCCGCGACAGTATCGGACGGGGAGCTGTTTTTT CASSLAATVSDGELFF
TRBJ2-1 TRBV29-1 NA NA TGCAGCGTTGTCTTAGCGGCAAATGAGCAGTTCTTC CSVVLAANEQFF
TRBJ1-5 TRBV28 few NA TGTGCCAGCAGTTTGTGGGCAGCCCAAAGGCCCCAGCATTTT CASSLWAAQRPQHF
TRBJ1-2 TRBV4-1 NA NA TGCGCCAGCAGCCACATACCGCGGCAGGGGAACTATGGCTACACCTTC CASSHIPRQGNYGYTF
TRBJ1-1 TRBV10-3 few TRBD1 TGTGCCATACAAAGGGGGCTGAACACTGAAGCTTTCTTT CAIQRGLNTEAFF
TRBJ2-3 TRBV9 NA TRBD2 TGTGCCAGCAGCGGCGGGGAGGTAGCGGGGGATACGCAGTATTTT CASSGGEVAGDTQYF